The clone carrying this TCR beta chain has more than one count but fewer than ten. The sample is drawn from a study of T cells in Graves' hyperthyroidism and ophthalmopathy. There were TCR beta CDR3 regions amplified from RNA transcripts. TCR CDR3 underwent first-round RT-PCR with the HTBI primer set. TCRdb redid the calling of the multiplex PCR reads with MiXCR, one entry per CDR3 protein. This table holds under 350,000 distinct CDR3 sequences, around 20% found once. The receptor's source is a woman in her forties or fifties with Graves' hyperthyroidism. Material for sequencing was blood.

The CDR3 region is CASSGQGLNEKLFF. CDR3 nucleotide sequence: TGTGCCAGCAGTGGACAGGGCCTTAATGAAAAACTGTTTTTT. The V gene is TRBV6-1, the J gene TRBJ1-4, with 7 bases aligning to TRBD1. Germline trimming cut 4 bases from V and 4 bases from J; bases unmatched to any gene: 3. The germline V gene has CDR1 MNHNS and CDR2 SASEGT. The CDR3 has 14 amino acids.